Described below is a single T cell receptor beta chain sequence and its context. Its specificity is not known. The PCR made use of 60 Vbeta and 13 Jbeta primers. Profiling relied on immunoSEQ multiplex PCR, and the TCRdb table lists in-frame clones only, not all of them. The sample gives tens of thousands of clones, around three quarters of which show up once; roughly 5% is in the top ten. The sample belongs to a study of cytomegalovirus exposure and HLA in healthy donors. Study-wide results and caveats: For cytomegalovirus status, the classifier reportedly gave diagnoses with high specificity and sensitivity.

Trimming removed 6 bases at V and 2 bases at J, with 11 bases between. The CDR3 length is 15 residues. Germline V lookup: CDR1 LNHDA, CDR2 SQIVND (reference sequence). Sequenced material: PBMCs. This clonotype was sampled from a young man in good health and CMV-seropositive. The chain has TRBV19 and TRBJ2-6, with D possibly TRBD2 on 5 matching bases. The CDR3 loop reads CASSKLVTGANVLTF. The CDR3 nucleotides are TGTGCCAGTAGCAAACTAGTTACTGGGGCCAACGTCCTGACTTTC.